This entry lists 20 T cell receptor beta chains sequenced from one sample in a study of tumor and adjacent non-tumor tissue in lung cancer. RNA was extracted from bulk tissue without any cell sorting. The normal lung tissue was taken more than 3 cm from the tumor edge. TCRbeta libraries were built with three rounds of nested PCR, modified from ARM-PCR. TCRdb reprocessed the multiplex PCR reads with MiXCR, giving one entry per CDR3 protein. The data hold some 100,000 distinct CDR3 sequences, with 50% to 70% observed a single time. Sequenced: distant non-tumor lung tissue. Source of these receptors: a man in his 60s with non-small cell lung cancer.

This clonotype was detected many times. The chain recombines TRBV25-1 with TRBJ2-7; D possibly matches TRBD1 or TRBD2 (5 bases each). Germline V gives CDR1 MGHDK, CDR2 SYGVNS. Trimming removed 3 bases from V and 6 bases from J, with 12 bases in between. CDR3 length: 13 residues. CDR3 sequence (DNA): TGTGCCAGCAGTGACAGGGTCCGGGGCGAGCAGTACTTC. It is translated as CASSDRVRGEQYF.

About this clonotype itself: The germline gene is not matched at one end of the junction; a read error may be the cause. As DNA, the CDR3 is TGTGACAGCAGTGCCGGGACTTCGGCCTACGAGCAGTACTTC. Translation: CDSSAGTSAYEQYF. J is TRBJ2-7 and V is TRBV12-3 or TRBV12-4, with a tentative D call TRBD2 (6 bases). The CDR3 extends over 14 amino acids.

On this clonotype: A single base separates this from a much larger clone, so it may be a read error. The rearrangement links TRBV20-1 to TRBJ1-5; no clear D. This CDR3 has 13 amino acids. The germline gives CDR1 DFQATT, CDR2 SNEGSKA (reference sequence). In DNA, the CDR3 is TGCAGTGCTCCTGACGGACGGGGTCAGCCCAAGCATTTT. Translated: CSAPDGRGQPKHF.

This clonotype was seen only once. Germline is not matched at one junction end, which may reflect a read error. The V gene is TRBV5-1, the J gene TRBJ1-5; D is perhaps TRBD1 (6 bases). The CDR3 contains 16 residues. Germline V CDR1 and CDR2: SGHRS, YFSETQ. The CDR3 nucleotides read TGCGCCAGCGGTTTGGGGCCAGGGGATAGCAATCGGCCCCAGCATTTT. This codes for CASGLGPGDSNRPQHF.

This clonotype was detected ten times or more. The rearrangement uses TRBV6-5 and TRBJ1-2, with TRBD1 matching over 8 bases. There are 18 residues in the CDR3. Germline V CDR1 and CDR2: MNHEY, SVGAGI. V dropped 6 bases and J dropped 3; count of bases not matched to a gene: 18. DNA of the CDR3: TGTGCCAGCAGGTCAGAGAGGACAGGGAGATGGAGTGACTATGGCTACACCTTC. This encodes CASRSERTGRWSDYGYTF.

Comments on this clonotype: This may stem from a read error, because a much larger clone lies one nucleotide away. The chain has TRBV20-1 and TRBJ2-7; unclear D gene. The CDR3 runs 12 residues. V lost 1 base, J lost 6 bases, and 10 bases lay in between. CDR1 is DFQATT and CDR2 is SNEGSKA in the germline V gene (reference sequence). The CDR3 protein is CSARAGWGEQYF. In nucleotides, the CDR3 is TGCAGTGCTAGAGCTGGGTGGGGCGAGCAGTACTTC.

The sample holds a few counts of this clonotype. The chain employs TRBV19 and TRBJ1-4, with D maybe TRBD1 (5 bases). Per germline, CDR1 LNHDA and CDR2 SQIVND (reference sequence). The CDR3 runs 13 residues. Trimming shortened V by 5 bases and J by 7 bases, and 11 bases separated the two germline ends. The CDR3 reads CASSDSGPEKLFF. CDR3 nucleotides: TGTGCCAGTAGTGACAGCGGCCCTGAAAAACTGTTTTTT. The whole variable domain, filled in from reference TRBV19 and TRBJ1-4, reads DGGITQSPKYLFRKEGQNVTLSCEQNLNHDAMYWYRQDPGQGLRLIYYSQIVNDFQKGDIAEGYSVSREKKESFPLTVTSAQKNPTAFYLCASSDSGPEKLFFGSGTQLSVL.

This clonotype was recorded only once. This chain links TRBV7-8 with TRBJ2-7; TRBD2 aligns across 9 bases. The J segment lost 2 bases and the V segment lost 1 base, leaving 9 bases of the junction unmatched. Germline V gene lookup returns CDR1 SGHVS and CDR2 FQNEAQ. This CDR3 contains 17 residues. For the CDR3, the DNA is TGTGCCAGCAGCTTAGTGAGGTTAGCGGGAGTCACCTACGAGCAGTACTTC. This sequence encodes CASSLVRLAGVTYEQYF.

This rearrangement joins TRBV29-1 to TRBJ1-1; no clear D gene. CDR1 and CDR2 (germline): SQVTM, ANQGSEA. V was pared by 5 bases and J by 11 bases, with 15 bases between. This CDR3 contains 11 residues. Here the CDR3 reads CSVIGQPAAFF. The CDR3 region has the DNA TGCAGCGTTATCGGCCAGCCGGCGGCTTTCTTT.

This clonotype was counted between two and nine times. The V call is TRBV24-1, the J call TRBJ1-5; possibly TRBD1 for D (5 bases). Germline V gene lookup returns CDR1 KGHDR and CDR2 SFDVKD. Deletions cut 0 bases from V and 2 bases from J, with 13 bases between. There are 17 residues in the CDR3. CDR3: CATSDLKVGDGNQPQHF. CDR3 coding DNA: TGTGCCACCAGTGATTTGAAGGTGGGGGATGGCAATCAGCCCCAGCATTTT.

This clonotype was found a few times. A much larger clone is a single base away; this may be a read error. The CDR3 DNA reads TGTGCCAGCAGCTTAGTGGGGTTCAGAGTCTATGGCTACACCTTC. It translates to CASSLVGFRVYGYTF. The chain recombines TRBV7-8 with TRBJ1-2, with D unresolved. V lost 1 base, J lost 4 bases, and 13 bases lay in between. The CDR3 runs 15 residues. CDR1 is SGHVS, CDR2 FQNEAQ, per germline.

As regards this clonotype: A read error may account for a junction end that differs from germline. V usage is TRBV6-6 and J usage is TRBJ2-1, with D unclear. Germline V gene sequence: CDR1 MNHNY, CDR2 SVGAGI (reference sequence). This CDR3 contains 15 residues. CDR3 amino acids: CASLSGTALYNERFF. For the CDR3, the DNA is TGTGCCAGCCTCTCCGGTACAGCCCTTTACAACGAGCGGTTCTTC.

The chain has TRBV6-2 or TRBV6-3 and TRBJ2-7, with 10 nucleotides matching TRBD2. J was trimmed by 7 bases and V by 6 bases; bases with no gene match: 15. Germline CDR1 is MNHEY and CDR2 is SVGEGT. This CDR3 contains 16 residues. The CDR3 here is CASRGRASGGFYEQYF. The CDR3 nucleotides read TGTGCCAGCAGAGGAAGGGCTAGCGGGGGATTCTATGAGCAGTACTTC.

This clonotype occurred a few times. V usage is TRBV5-1 and J usage is TRBJ2-5; a weak D match, TRBD2 (6 bases). Trimming removed 0 bases from V and 2 bases from J, with 11 bases in between. Looked up from germline, CDR1 is SGHRS and CDR2 is YFSETQ. The length of the CDR3 is 15 residues. CDR3 in DNA: TGCGCCAGCAGCTTGGCGGGAGTCCTGCAAGAGACCCAGTACTTC. Its translation is CASSLAGVLQETQYF.

This clonotype was observed a handful of times. The rearrangement links TRBV5-1 to TRBJ2-1, with D uncertain. The CDR3 runs to 13 residues. Per the germline V gene, CDR1 is SGHRS and CDR2 is YFSETQ. Trimming stripped 3 bases from V and 6 bases from J, with 10 bases between. This CDR3 is CASSWVEFNEQFF. The CDR3 coding sequence is TGCGCCAGCAGCTGGGTAGAATTCAATGAGCAGTTCTTC.

Of note for this clonotype: One end of the junction varies from germline; a read error may be responsible. The chain joins TRBV6-1 to TRBJ1-3; D is undetermined. The germline gives CDR1 MNHNS, CDR2 SASEGT. This CDR3 has 15 residues. The CDR3 DNA follows: TGTGCCAGCAGTAGCGGGTTCCGCTCTGGAAAAACCATATATTTT. The encoded protein is CASSSGFRSGKTIYF.

As concerns this clonotype: This may be a read error, as it is one base from a much larger clone. This chain connects TRBV30 to TRBJ2-5; TRBD1 might be the D (7 bases). The germline V gene encodes CDR1 GTSNPN and CDR2 SVGIG (reference sequence). V lost 0 bases to trimming and J lost 2 bases, with 13 bases between them. The CDR3 sequence is 15 residues long. This CDR3 is CAWSVPPGGQETQYF. In DNA, the CDR3 is TGTGCCTGGAGTGTACCTCCAGGGGGGCAAGAGACCCAGTACTTC.

In the case of this clonotype: This sequence may be a read error, since a much larger clone differs from it by one base. CDR3 in DNA: TGTGCCAACAGTCCACAGCTTAGCAATCAGCCCCAGCATTTT. It translates to CANSPQLSNQPQHF. This chain links TRBV12-3 or TRBV12-4 with TRBJ1-5; no firm D call. This CDR3 region has 14 residues.

Comments on this clonotype: At one end, the junction sequence differs from germline, possibly due to a read error. V is TRBV12-3 or TRBV12-4 and J is TRBJ2-5; D not certain. The CDR3 consists of 14 residues. The CDR3 nucleotides are TGCGCCGGCAGTCCGCTGGATAGCACGGAGACCCAGTACTTC. It translates to CAGSPLDSTETQYF.

As concerns this clonotype: One end of the junction is discordant with germline, which a read error may explain. The CDR3 spells CVSSQTGSQQYF. The DNA of the CDR3 is TGCGTCAGCAGCCAAACCGGGTCGCAGCAGTATTTC. J is TRBJ2-7 and V is TRBV4-3; D is unclear. Germline assignment: CDR1 LGHNA and CDR2 YSLEER. CDR3 length equals 12 residues.